This TCR beta chain stems from a study of post-analysis software for immune sequencing data. Study-level background: As for disease course, relapsing-remitting, secondary progressive and progressive-relapsing multiple sclerosis were all included.

Carried by the TCR beta cDNA libraries were unique molecular identifiers. TCRdb re-called the PCR reads through MiXCR, storing one row per CDR3 protein. The repertoire includes approximately 250,000 distinct CDR3 sequences, less than 40% of them detected once, and approximately 4.6% sits in the top ten. Study findings and constraints: Higher frequency in patients than in controls was seen for roughly five TRBV segments, with TRBV5-6, TRBV5-1 and TRBV20-1 among them.

With respect to this clonotype: The antigen is unknown.

CDR3 size: 13 residues. Trimming took 2 bases from V and 5 from J, leaving 9 bases between them. V usage is TRBV12-3 or TRBV12-4 and J usage is TRBJ1-1, with D unresolved. The sequencing input was blood. This receptor was taken from a girl under 18 with multiple sclerosis. The CDR3 nucleotides are TGTGCCAGCAGTTTAAGGCGGGTTACTGAAGCTTTCTTT. Amino acid sequence: CASSLRRVTEAFF.